This T cell receptor beta chain was identified during a study of blood T cell repertoires in COVID-19. This clone was counted only a few times. The repertoire was sequenced with immunoSEQ multiplex PCR; TCRdb's copy has only in-frame clones and lacks some. Seen here are some 220,000 clones, 80% to 85% observed once, and the top ten hold approximately 2.5%. The ends lost 0 bases at V and 6 bases at J; junction bases unmatched: 2. CDR1 and CDR2 from the germline V gene are SGHRS and YFSETQ. This CDR3 region has 14 residues. This chain uses TRBV5-1 with TRBJ1-1; 10 bases are a match to TRBD1. This clonotype was sampled from a woman aged 55 to 70 with acute or convalescent COVID-19. The sequenced material came from peripheral blood. CDR3 in DNA: TGCGCCAGCAGCTTGGGGGGACAGGGGCCTGAAGCTTTCTTT. It is translated as CASSLGGQGPEAFF.